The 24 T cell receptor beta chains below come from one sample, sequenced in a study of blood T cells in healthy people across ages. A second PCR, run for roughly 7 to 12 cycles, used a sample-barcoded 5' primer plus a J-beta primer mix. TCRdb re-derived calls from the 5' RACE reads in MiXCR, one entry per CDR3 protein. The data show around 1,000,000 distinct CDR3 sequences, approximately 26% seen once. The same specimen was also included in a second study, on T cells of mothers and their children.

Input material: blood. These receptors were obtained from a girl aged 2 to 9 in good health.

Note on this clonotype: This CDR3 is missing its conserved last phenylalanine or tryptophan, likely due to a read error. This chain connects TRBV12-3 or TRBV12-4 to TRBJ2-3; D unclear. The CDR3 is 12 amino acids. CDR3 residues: CASSFSTDTQYS. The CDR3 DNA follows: TGTGCCAGCAGTTTCAGCACGGATACGCAGTATTCT.

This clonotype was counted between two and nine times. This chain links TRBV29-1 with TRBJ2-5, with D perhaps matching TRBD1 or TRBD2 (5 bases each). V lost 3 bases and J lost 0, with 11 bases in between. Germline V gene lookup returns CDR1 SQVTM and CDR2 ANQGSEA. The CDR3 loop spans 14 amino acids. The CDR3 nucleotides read TGCAGCGTTGATCGAGGGGATGACCAAGAGACCCAGTACTTC. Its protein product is CSVDRGDDQETQYF.

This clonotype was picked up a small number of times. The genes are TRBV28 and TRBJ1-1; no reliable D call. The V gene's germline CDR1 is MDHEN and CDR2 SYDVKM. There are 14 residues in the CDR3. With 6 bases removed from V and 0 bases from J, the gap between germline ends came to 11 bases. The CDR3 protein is CASSPLTLNTEAFF. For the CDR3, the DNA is TGTGCCAGCAGCCCCCTAACATTGAACACTGAAGCTTTCTTT.

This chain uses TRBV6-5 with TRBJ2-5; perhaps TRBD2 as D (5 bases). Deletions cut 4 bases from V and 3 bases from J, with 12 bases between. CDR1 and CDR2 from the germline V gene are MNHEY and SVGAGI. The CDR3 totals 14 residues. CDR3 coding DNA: TGTGCCAGCAGTTCAAGCGGACTTAAAGAGACCCAGTACTTC. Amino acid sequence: CASSSSGLKETQYF.

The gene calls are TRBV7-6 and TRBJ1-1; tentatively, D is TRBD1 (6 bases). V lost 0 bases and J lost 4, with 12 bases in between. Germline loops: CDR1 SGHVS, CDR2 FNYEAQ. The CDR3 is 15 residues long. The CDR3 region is CASSLAEGVSTEAFF. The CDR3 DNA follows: TGTGCCAGCAGCTTAGCAGAGGGGGTAAGCACTGAAGCTTTCTTT.

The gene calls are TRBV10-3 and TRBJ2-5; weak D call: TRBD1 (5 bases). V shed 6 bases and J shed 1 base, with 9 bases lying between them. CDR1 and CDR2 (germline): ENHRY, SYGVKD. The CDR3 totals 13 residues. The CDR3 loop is CAIRGAAQETQYF. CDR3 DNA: TGTGCCATCAGAGGGGCGGCCCAAGAGACCCAGTACTTC.

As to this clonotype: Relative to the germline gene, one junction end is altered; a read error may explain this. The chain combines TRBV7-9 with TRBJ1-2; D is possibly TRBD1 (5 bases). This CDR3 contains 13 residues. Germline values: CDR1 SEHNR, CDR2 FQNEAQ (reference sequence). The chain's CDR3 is CASSGGVHYGHTF. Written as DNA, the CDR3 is TGTGCCAGCAGCGGAGGGGTCCACTATGGCCACACCTTC.

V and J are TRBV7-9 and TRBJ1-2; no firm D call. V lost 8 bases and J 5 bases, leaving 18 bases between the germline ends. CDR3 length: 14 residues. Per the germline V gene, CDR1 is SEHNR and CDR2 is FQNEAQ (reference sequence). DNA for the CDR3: TGTGCCAGCGGCCCCAACGGCGGAGGGTATGGCTACACCTTC. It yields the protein CASGPNGGGYGYTF.

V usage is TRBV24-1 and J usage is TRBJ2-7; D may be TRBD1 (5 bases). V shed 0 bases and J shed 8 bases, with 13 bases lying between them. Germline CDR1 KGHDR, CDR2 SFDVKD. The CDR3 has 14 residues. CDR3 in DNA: TGTGCCACCAGTGATTTGGCCGCAGGGTCCAAGCAGTACTTC. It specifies CATSDLAAGSKQYF.

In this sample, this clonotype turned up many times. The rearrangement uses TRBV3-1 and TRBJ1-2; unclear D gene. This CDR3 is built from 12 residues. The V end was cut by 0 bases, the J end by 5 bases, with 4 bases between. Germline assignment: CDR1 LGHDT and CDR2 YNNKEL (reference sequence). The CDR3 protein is CASSQEGYGYTF. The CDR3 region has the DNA TGTGCCAGCAGCCAAGAAGGGTATGGCTACACCTTC.

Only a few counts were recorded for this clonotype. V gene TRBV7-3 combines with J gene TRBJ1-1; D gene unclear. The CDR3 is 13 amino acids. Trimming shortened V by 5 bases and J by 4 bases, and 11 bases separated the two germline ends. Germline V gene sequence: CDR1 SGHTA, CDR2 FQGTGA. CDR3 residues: CASSAGGITEAFF. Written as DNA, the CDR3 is TGTGCCAGCAGCGCGGGTGGGATCACTGAAGCTTTCTTT.

As DNA, the CDR3 is TGCGCCAGCAGCCAAGGTTCGGTAGTCCAAGAGACCCAGTACTTC. It specifies CASSQGSVVQETQYF. The V and J genes are TRBV4-1 and TRBJ2-5; no clear D gene. Germline assignment: CDR1 MGHRA and CDR2 YSYEKL. The length of the CDR3 is 15 residues. V lost 1 base to trimming and J lost 1 base, with 10 bases between them.

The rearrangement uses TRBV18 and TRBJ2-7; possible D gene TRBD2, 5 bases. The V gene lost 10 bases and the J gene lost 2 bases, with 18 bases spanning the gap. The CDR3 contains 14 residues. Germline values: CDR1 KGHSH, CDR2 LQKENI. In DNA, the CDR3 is TGTGCCACCAGACCGGACTCGGCCACCTACGAGCAGTACTTC. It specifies CATRPDSATYEQYF.

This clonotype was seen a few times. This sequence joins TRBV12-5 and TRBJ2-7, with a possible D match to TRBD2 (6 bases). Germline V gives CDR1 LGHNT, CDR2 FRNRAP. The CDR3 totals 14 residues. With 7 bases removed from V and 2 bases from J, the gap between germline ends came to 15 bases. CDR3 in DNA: TGTGCTAGTGTCCCCGGCGGGAATCCCTACGAGCAGTACTTC. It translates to CASVPGGNPYEQYF.

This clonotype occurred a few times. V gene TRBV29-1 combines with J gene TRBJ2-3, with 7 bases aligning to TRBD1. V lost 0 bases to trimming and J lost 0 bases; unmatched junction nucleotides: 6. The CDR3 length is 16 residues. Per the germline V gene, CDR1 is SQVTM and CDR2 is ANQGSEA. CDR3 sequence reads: CSVEDLRGLSTDTQYF. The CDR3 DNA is TGCAGCGTTGAAGATCTAAGGGGGCTAAGCACAGATACGCAGTATTTT.

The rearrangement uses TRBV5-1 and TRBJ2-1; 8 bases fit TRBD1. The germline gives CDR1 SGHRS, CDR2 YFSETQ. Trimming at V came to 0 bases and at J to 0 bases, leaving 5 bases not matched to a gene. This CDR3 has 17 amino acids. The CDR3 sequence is CASSLGTGKSSYNEQFF. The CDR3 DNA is TGCGCCAGCAGCTTGGGGACAGGGAAGAGCTCCTACAATGAGCAGTTCTTC.

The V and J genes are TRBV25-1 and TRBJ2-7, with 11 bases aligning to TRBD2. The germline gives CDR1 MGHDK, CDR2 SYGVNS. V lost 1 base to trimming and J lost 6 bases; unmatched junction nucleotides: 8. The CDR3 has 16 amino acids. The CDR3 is CASSELVTSGTGEQYF. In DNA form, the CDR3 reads TGTGCCAGCAGTGAATTGGTGACTAGCGGGACCGGCGAGCAGTACTTC.

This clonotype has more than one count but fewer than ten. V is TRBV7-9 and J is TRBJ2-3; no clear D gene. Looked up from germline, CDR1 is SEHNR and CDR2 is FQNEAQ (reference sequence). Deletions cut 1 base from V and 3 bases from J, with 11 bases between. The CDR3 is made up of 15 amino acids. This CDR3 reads CASSLGVSETDTQYF. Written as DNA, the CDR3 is TGTGCCAGCAGCTTAGGGGTTTCGGAGACAGATACGCAGTATTTT.

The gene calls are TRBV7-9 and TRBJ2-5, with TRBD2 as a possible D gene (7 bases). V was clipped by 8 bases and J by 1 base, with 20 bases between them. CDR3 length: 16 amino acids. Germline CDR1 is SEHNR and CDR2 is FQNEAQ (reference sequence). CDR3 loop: CASSKVWGGLQETQYF. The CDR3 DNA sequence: TGTGCCAGCTCGAAAGTGTGGGGGGGCCTCCAAGAGACCCAGTACTTC.

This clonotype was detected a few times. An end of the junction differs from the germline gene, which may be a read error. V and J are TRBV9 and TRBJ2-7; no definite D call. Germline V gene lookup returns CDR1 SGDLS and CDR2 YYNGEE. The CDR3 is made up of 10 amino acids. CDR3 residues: CAIVTYEQYF. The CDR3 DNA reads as TGCGCCATCGTGACTTACGAGCAGTACTTC. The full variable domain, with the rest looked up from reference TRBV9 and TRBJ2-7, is DSGVTQTPKHLITATGQRVTLRCSPRSGDLSVYWYQQSLDQGLQFLIQYYNGEERAKGNILERFSAQQFPDLHSELNLSSLELGDSALYFCAIVTYEQYFGPGTRLTVT.

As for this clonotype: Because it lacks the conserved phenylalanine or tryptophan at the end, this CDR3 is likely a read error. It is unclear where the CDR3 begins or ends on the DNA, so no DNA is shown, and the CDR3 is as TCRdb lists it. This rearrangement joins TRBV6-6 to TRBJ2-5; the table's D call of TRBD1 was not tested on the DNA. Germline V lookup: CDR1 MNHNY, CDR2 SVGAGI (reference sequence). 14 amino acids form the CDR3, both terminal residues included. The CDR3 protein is CASAQLWGGELLHA.

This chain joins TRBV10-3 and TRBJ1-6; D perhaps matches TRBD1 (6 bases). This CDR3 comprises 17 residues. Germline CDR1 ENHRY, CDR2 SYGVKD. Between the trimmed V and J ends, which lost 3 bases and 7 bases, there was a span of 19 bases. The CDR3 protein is CAISDDRYGQGNSPLHF. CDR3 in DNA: TGTGCCATCAGTGACGATCGGTACGGGCAGGGGAATTCACCCCTCCACTTT.

CDR3 coding DNA: TGTGCCACCAGTGATCGAGGCATGGGGGACTATGAAAAGGCGGGTACGCAGTATTTT. Protein sequence: CATSDRGMGDYEKAGTQYF. The chain is built from TRBV24-1 and TRBJ2-3; TRBD2 agrees at 7 bases. V was pared by 3 bases and J by 8 bases, with 22 bases of the junction left unmatched. The CDR3 contains 19 residues. Germline V gives CDR1 KGHDR, CDR2 SFDVKD.

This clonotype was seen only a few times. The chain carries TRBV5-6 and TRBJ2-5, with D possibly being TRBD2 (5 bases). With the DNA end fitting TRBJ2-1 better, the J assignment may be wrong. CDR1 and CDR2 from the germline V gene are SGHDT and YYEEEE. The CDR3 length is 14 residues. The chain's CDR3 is CASSLRDGVNEQFF. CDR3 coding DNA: TGTGCCAGCAGCCTCCGGGATGGAGTCAATGAGCAGTTCTTC.